These T cell receptor beta chains were read from a single sample in a study of T cell responses to AZD1222 COVID-19 vaccine. Measured with immunoSEQ multiplex PCR; TCRdb has only the in-frame clones, and not every one. The profile shows 100,000 to 150,000 clones, about 88% of them singletons. The sample here was peripheral blood, taken on day 0 of AZD1222 vaccination. Receptors were obtained from an adult in good health. The CDR3 runs from the conserved cysteine through the conserved F or W. A D gene is named only where the DNA matches it firmly. Not every row has a clone size; where given, it reads once, few, many or a size class.

cdr3_length,clone_size,v_call,j_call,d_call,cdr3_aa,cdr3_nt
14,NA,TRBV11-3,TRBJ1-2,TRBD1,CASSRGGQGNGYTF,TGTGCCAGCTCCCGCGGAGGACAGGGGAACGGCTACACCTTC
13,NA,TRBV12-3/TRBV12-4,TRBJ1-2,TRBD1,CASSWGQPYGYTF,TGTGCCAGCAGTTGGGGACAGCCCTATGGCTACACCTTC
16,NA,TRBV9,TRBJ2-2,TRBD2,CASSVGAGVNTGELFF,TGTGCCAGCAGCGTAGGAGCGGGGGTGAACACCGGGGAGCTGTTTTTT
17,NA,TRBV5-4,TRBJ2-2,NA,CASRRGRGADHTGELFF,TGTGCCAGCAGGCGGGGGCGGGGAGCCGATCACACCGGGGAGCTGTTTTTT
16,NA,TRBV6-6,TRBJ2-7,TRBD2,CASNYGAGGMAYEQYF,TGTGCCAGCAACTACGGCGCGGGAGGTATGGCCTACGAGCAGTACTTC
13,once,TRBV14,TRBJ1-2,NA,CASSWGVLDGYTF,TGTGCCAGCAGTTGGGGGGTCTTGGATGGCTACACCTTC
16,NA,TRBV11-2,TRBJ2-5,TRBD2,CASSLGGSGGPETQYF,TGTGCCAGCAGCTTAGGAGGTAGCGGGGGGCCAGAGACCCAGTACTTC
13,few,TRBV13,TRBJ2-3,NA,CASSLRGPDTQYF,TGTGCCAGCAGCTTACGGGGGCCGGATACGCAGTATTTT
11,NA,TRBV7-2,TRBJ2-7,NA,CASSLVHEQYF,TGTGCCAGCAGCTTAGTCCACGAGCAGTACTTC
18,NA,TRBV7-9,TRBJ2-2,TRBD1,CASSPRGRGSPNTGELFF,TGTGCCAGCAGCCCCAGGGGGCGAGGGAGCCCGAACACCGGGGAGCTGTTTTTT
18,NA,TRBV10-3,TRBJ1-3,NA,CAISEPSVGYQAGNTIYF,TGTGCCATCAGTGAACCTTCGGTGGGGTATCAAGCTGGAAACACCATATATTTT
13,NA,TRBV6-2/TRBV6-3,TRBJ1-1,NA,CASSYEGGAEAFF,TGTGCCAGCAGTTACGAGGGAGGGGCTGAAGCTTTCTTT
15,NA,TRBV5-5,TRBJ1-6,TRBD1,CASSTGQGYNSPLHF,TGTGCCAGCAGCACGGGACAGGGCTATAATTCACCCCTCCACTTT
15,NA,TRBV19,TRBJ1-5,TRBD1,CASRAQGAEGQPQHF,TGTGCCAGTAGAGCACAGGGGGCAGAGGGGCAGCCCCAGCATTTT
16,NA,TRBV6-4,TRBJ2-1,TRBD2,CASSNGTSDPSNEQFF,TGTGCCAGCAGTAACGGGACTAGCGACCCCTCCAATGAGCAGTTCTTC
14,NA,TRBV7-2,TRBJ1-5,NA,CASSLGSGGQPQHF,TGTGCCAGCAGCTTAGGGAGCGGCGGTCAGCCCCAGCATTTT
14,NA,TRBV7-9,TRBJ1-1,TRBD1,CASSLSSGGFEAFF,TGTGCCAGCAGCTTATCATCAGGGGGATTTGAAGCTTTCTTT
14,NA,TRBV28,TRBJ2-4,TRBD1,CASTTGTGGGIQYF,TGTGCCAGCACCACCGGGACAGGGGGCGGGATCCAGTACTTC
16,NA,TRBV21-1,TRBJ2-7,NA,CASSKAWDRSTYEQYF,TGTGCCAGCAGCAAAGCCTGGGACAGGAGTACCTACGAGCAGTACTTC
16,NA,TRBV4-1,TRBJ2-2,TRBD2,CASSQVAGGFAGELFF,TGCGCCAGCAGCCAAGTAGCGGGAGGATTTGCCGGGGAGCTGTTTTTT
15,NA,TRBV7-2,TRBJ1-1,NA,CASSLAGVGNTEAFF,TGTGCCAGCAGCTTAGCAGGGGTTGGGAACACTGAAGCTTTCTTT
14,NA,TRBV11-2,TRBJ2-1,NA,CASSLEVGAGKQFF,TGTGCCAGCAGCTTAGAGGTAGGAGCGGGTAAGCAGTTCTTC
13,NA,TRBV7-3,TRBJ2-5,NA,CASSRGHLGTQYF,TGTGCCAGCAGCCGGGGACACTTGGGGACCCAGTACTTC
14,NA,TRBV4-3,TRBJ1-1,NA,CASSQAVGTNEAFF,TGCGCCAGCAGCCAAGCCGTGGGCACAAATGAAGCTTTCTTT